The 5 T cell receptor beta chains presented below share a single source sample, sequenced in a study of human T cells and chemical hapten exposure. The library tagged each cDNA molecule with unique molecular identifiers. TCRdb passed the reads through MiXCR, listing each CDR3 protein once. Here the sample spans about 120,000 distinct CDR3 sequences, over 7% being singletons. Before extraction, the whole blood was not fractionated, and total RNA was taken from it. Sample: whole blood. The receptors shown here come from a human donor in good health. Some clones in this sample may be carry-over from other donors' samples.

This clonotype has ten or more counts. V and J are TRBV11-2 and TRBJ1-5; 8 nucleotides match TRBD1. CDR3 length: 15 residues. Germline values: CDR1 SGHAT, CDR2 FQNNGV. The trim removed 4 bases at V and 6 bases at J, leaving 8 bases unmatched. The CDR3 DNA reads TGTGCCAGCAGCTCTCCGGACAGGGAGGGTCAGCCCCAGCATTTT. This sequence encodes CASSSPDREGQPQHF.

With regard to this clonotype: Given a much more abundant clone one base away, this may be a read error. V and J are TRBV20-1 and TRBJ2-7; maybe TRBD2 (6 bases). The CDR3 totals 15 residues. Trimming took 3 bases from V and 0 from J, leaving 15 bases between them. From germline, CDR1 is DFQATT and CDR2 SNEGSKA (reference sequence). CDR3 nucleotide sequence: TGCAGTGCTAGGGGTCTGGAGGGCGACTCCTACGAGCAGTACTTC. Protein sequence: CSARGLEGDSYEQYF.

The chain has TRBV5-4 and TRBJ1-6; perhaps TRBD1 as D (6 bases). This CDR3 comprises 16 residues. V was shortened by 0 bases and J by 7 bases, with 14 bases between the two germline ends. Per the germline V gene, CDR1 is SGHNT and CDR2 is YYREEE (reference sequence). The CDR3 DNA reads TGTGCCAGCAGCTTGGGTCCGGCAGGACAGAATTCACCCCTCCACTTT. Amino acids: CASSLGPAGQNSPLHF. Full variable domain (outside the CDR3, taken from reference TRBV5-4 and TRBJ1-6): ETGVTQSPTHLIKTRGQQVTLRCSSQSGHNTVSWYQQALGQGPQFIFQYYREEENGRGNFPPRFSGLQFPNYSSELNVNALELDDSALYLCASSLGPAGQNSPLHFGNGTRLTVT.

The chain has TRBV27 and TRBJ2-7; possibly TRBD1 or TRBD2 for D (5 bases each). The V gene's germline CDR1 is MNHEY and CDR2 SMNVEV (reference sequence). V was shortened by 5 bases and J by 0 bases, with 14 bases between the two germline ends. CDR3 size: 15 residues. The CDR3 nucleotides read TGTGCCAGCAGTCGCCTCGAGGGGAGCTCCTACGAGCAGTACTTC. It specifies CASSRLEGSSYEQYF.

The J gene is TRBJ1-1, the V gene TRBV7-2, with unresolved D. The V end was cut by 4 bases, the J end by 0 bases, with 12 bases between. This CDR3 is built from 15 residues. Germline lookup yields CDR1 SGHTA and CDR2 FQGNSA. The CDR3 sequence is CASSYLPGVNTEAFF. The CDR3 DNA reads as TGTGCCAGCAGCTATCTCCCGGGCGTGAACACTGAAGCTTTCTTT.